The next 18 T cell receptor beta chains were all read from a single sample in a study of blood T cell repertoires in COVID-19. TCRdb's table, derived via immunoSEQ multiplex PCR, lists solely in-frame clones and lacks some. The sample consists of tens of thousands of clones, 85% to 90% of them appearing once. Sequencing was done on a sample of peripheral blood. The receptor source for this set is a human donor with active COVID-19. The donor label of this sample is uncertain.

This sequence joins TRBV7-8 and TRBJ1-3; tentatively, D is TRBD1 (5 bases). The CDR3 is made up of 17 amino acids. The V and J ends lost 1 base and 1 base respectively, with 14 bases between them. Germline assignment: CDR1 SGHVS and CDR2 FQNEAQ. The CDR3 sequence: CASSLGGGDYSGNTIYF. For the CDR3, the DNA is TGTGCCAGCAGCTTAGGGGGAGGGGACTATTCTGGAAACACCATATATTTT.

The chain combines TRBV9 with TRBJ1-3; the D is unclear. Germline CDR1 is SGDLS and CDR2 is YYNGEE. The CDR3 has 16 residues. Trimming pared 1 base from V and 4 bases from J, leaving 15 bases between. CDR3 DNA: TGTGCCAGCAGCGTAATGAGTATAGGGAGAGGAAACACCATATATTTT. The encoded protein is CASSVMSIGRGNTIYF.

This clone occurred once. V usage is TRBV5-1 and J usage is TRBJ2-2; weak D call: TRBD2 (5 bases). V was clipped by 4 bases and J by 4 bases, with 17 bases between them. Germline V CDR1 and CDR2: SGHRS, YFSETQ. The CDR3 loop spans 16 amino acids. DNA for the CDR3: TGCGCCAGCAGCCCGACCCGGGGTCGTAGCACCGGGGAGCTGTTTTTT. This codes for CASSPTRGRSTGELFF.

This clone was found once. The rearrangement links TRBV2 to TRBJ1-6; D is uncertain. The CDR3 loop spans 13 amino acids. Trimming removed 3 bases from V and 4 bases from J, with 4 bases in between. Germline-derived CDR1 and CDR2 are SNHLY and FYNNEI. CDR3 coding DNA: TGTGCCAGCAGTGACAGGTATAATTCACCCCTCCACTTT. This translates into CASSDRYNSPLHF.

The gene calls are TRBV6-2 or TRBV6-3 and TRBJ2-5; 7 bases are shared with TRBD1. The CDR3 is 14 amino acids. The J segment lost 5 bases and the V segment lost 5 bases, leaving 8 bases of the junction unmatched. The V gene's germline CDR1 is MNHEY and CDR2 SVGEGT. The CDR3 is CASSRQGRMETQYF. The CDR3 DNA follows: TGTGCCAGCAGTCGACAGGGCCGGATGGAGACCCAGTACTTC.

The chain links TRBV7-2 to TRBJ1-4, with 7 positions matching TRBD1. Germline V lookup: CDR1 SGHTA, CDR2 FQGNSA. This CDR3 has 14 amino acids. The trim removed 4 bases at V and 3 bases at J, leaving 2 bases unmatched. CDR3 region: CASSWGQSNEKLFF. The CDR3 DNA sequence: TGTGCCAGCAGCTGGGGACAGTCTAATGAAAAACTGTTTTTT.

This clone was recorded a few times. The chain recombines TRBV18 with TRBJ2-1; a possible D gene is TRBD2 (5 bases). Germline CDR1 reads KGHSH; CDR2 reads LQKENI. Trimming removed 3 bases at V and 4 bases at J, with 16 bases between. CDR3 length: 16 residues. The CDR3 here is CASSPLAAYTYNEQFF. CDR3 sequence (DNA): TGTGCCAGCTCACCTCTAGCCGCCTATACATACAATGAGCAGTTCTTC.

The chain carries TRBV6-6 and TRBJ1-5, with D possibly TRBD1 on 5 matching bases. Germline assignment: CDR1 MNHNY and CDR2 SVGAGI (reference sequence). CDR3 length: 15 residues. V gave up 0 bases and J gave up 3 bases, with 9 bases separating them. The CDR3 loop is CASSYSGGDNQPQHF. For the CDR3, the DNA is TGTGCCAGCAGTTACTCGGGGGGGGACAATCAGCCCCAGCATTTT.

The rearrangement links TRBV4-1 to TRBJ1-1; TRBD1 matches at 9 bases. After removal of 6 bases from V and 3 bases from J, the junction contained 14 bases not matched to a gene. Per germline, CDR1 MGHRA and CDR2 YSYEKL. CDR3 length: 17 amino acids. This CDR3 is CASRDWTGDFGDTEAFF. CDR3 bases: TGCGCCAGCAGGGACTGGACAGGGGACTTTGGGGACACTGAAGCTTTCTTT.

The rearrangement links TRBV11-2 to TRBJ2-2; TRBD2 agrees at 9 bases. The CDR3 totals 16 residues. Germline assignment: CDR1 SGHAT and CDR2 FQNNGV. V was pared by 1 base and J by 1 base, with 1 base of the junction left unmatched. CDR3 amino acids: CASSLGSGGNTGELFF. Written as DNA, the CDR3 is TGTGCCAGCAGCTTAGGTAGCGGGGGGAACACCGGGGAGCTGTTTTTT.

The chain has TRBV14 and TRBJ1-1; maybe TRBD1 (6 bases). V dropped 2 bases and J dropped 3 bases, with 13 bases sitting between them. The germline V gene encodes CDR1 SGHDN and CDR2 FVKESK. This CDR3 region has 15 residues. CDR3 sequence: CASSQFGGAYTEAFF. The CDR3 DNA sequence: TGTGCCAGCAGCCAATTTGGGGGCGCGTACACTGAAGCTTTCTTT.

In this sample, this clone turned up once. The J gene is TRBJ1-6, the V gene TRBV28; D is uncertain. V lost 6 bases, J lost 5 bases, and 17 bases lay in between. The germline CDR1 and CDR2 sequences are MDHEN and SYDVKM. The CDR3 sequence is 16 residues long. CDR3 in amino acids: CASRSQRATNNSPLHF. The CDR3 region has the DNA TGTGCCAGCAGAAGCCAAAGAGCAACGAATAATTCACCCCTCCACTTT. The complete variable domain, with remaining parts taken from reference TRBV28 and TRBJ1-6, reads DVKVTQSSRYLVKRTGEKVFLECVQDMDHENMFWYRQDPGLGLRLIYFSYDVKMKEKGDIPEGYSVSREKKERFSLILESASTNQTSMYLCASRSQRATNNSPLHFGNGTRLTVT.

The chain recombines TRBV6-2 or TRBV6-3 with TRBJ1-6; D remains unclear. This CDR3 has 17 amino acids. Trimming took 0 bases from V and 7 from J, leaving 16 bases between them. Germline V gene sequence: CDR1 MNHEY, CDR2 SVGEGT. The CDR3 loop is CASSYSRQLRQNSPLHF. In nucleotides, the CDR3 is TGTGCCAGCAGTTACTCGAGACAACTCCGGCAAAATTCACCCCTCCACTTT.

The V gene is TRBV25-1, the J gene TRBJ1-2; D may be TRBD1 (5 bases). The V and J ends lost 1 base and 8 bases respectively, with 17 bases between them. The CDR3 is 15 amino acids. CDR1 MGHDK and CDR2 SYGVNS come from the germline V gene. The CDR3 coding sequence is TGTGCCAGCAGTGAATCGGTGGGGGGAAAGAGAGGCTACACCTTC. It is translated as CASSESVGGKRGYTF.

The chain employs TRBV5-1 and TRBJ1-1; perhaps TRBD1 as D (6 bases). Germline values: CDR1 SGHRS, CDR2 YFSETQ. The length of the CDR3 is 13 residues. V was cut by 2 bases and J by 7 bases, with 12 bases left in between. The DNA for the CDR3 is TGCGCCAGCAGCTTCGAAACAGGGAGTGAAGCTTTCTTT. Its translation: CASSFETGSEAFF.

The rearrangement uses TRBV5-1 and TRBJ2-4, with 7 nucleotides matching TRBD1. The junction had 8 bases not matched to a gene; V was cut back by 2 bases and J by 9 bases. Germline CDR1 is SGHRS and CDR2 is YFSETQ. The CDR3 loop spans 14 amino acids. The CDR3 DNA is TGCGCCAGCAGCTTCCAGGGGGTAAGCTCCATTCAGTACTTC. It specifies CASSFQGVSSIQYF.

The rearrangement links TRBV25-1 to TRBJ1-6, with no clear D. The germline CDR1 and CDR2 sequences are MGHDK and SYGVNS. This CDR3 is built from 13 residues. Deletions cut 7 bases from V and 7 bases from J, with 11 bases between. This chain's CDR3 is CASNLSGNSPLHF. The CDR3 nucleotides are TGTGCCAGCAATCTCTCGGGGAATTCACCCCTCCACTTT.

The V gene is TRBV6-5, the J gene TRBJ1-1, with D possibly matching TRBD1 (5 bases). The CDR3 spans 13 residues. The germline V and J ends were trimmed by 6 bases and 1 base, with 9 bases remaining between them. Germline loops: CDR1 MNHEY, CDR2 SVGAGI. The CDR3 protein is CASSLDRNTEAFF. The CDR3 DNA reads TGTGCCAGCAGCCTAGACAGGAACACTGAAGCTTTCTTT.